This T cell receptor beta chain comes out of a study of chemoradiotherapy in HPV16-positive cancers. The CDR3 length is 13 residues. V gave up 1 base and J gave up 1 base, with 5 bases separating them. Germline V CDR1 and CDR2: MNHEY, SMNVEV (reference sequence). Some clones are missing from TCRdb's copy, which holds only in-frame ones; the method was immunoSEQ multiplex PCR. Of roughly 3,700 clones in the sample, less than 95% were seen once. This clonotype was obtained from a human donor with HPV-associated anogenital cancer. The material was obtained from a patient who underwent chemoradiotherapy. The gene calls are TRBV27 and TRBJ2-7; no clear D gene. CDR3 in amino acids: CASSLYKSYEQYF. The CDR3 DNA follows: TGTGCCAGCAGTTTATACAAGTCCTACGAGCAGTACTTC.